This T cell receptor (beta chain) was recorded in a study of sequential checkpoint blockade in melanoma. Assay used: immunoSEQ multiplex PCR; TCRdb lists only in-frame clones, some missing. The sample holds under 25,000 clones; around 75% are singletons and the top ten take 35% to 40%. The treatment here: randomized to nivolumab then ipilimumab (arm A) or the reverse (arm B). Unmatched junction bases numbered 9, after V lost 2 bases and J lost 7 bases. Germline-derived CDR1 and CDR2 are SGHRS and YFSETQ. The CDR3 sequence is 15 residues long. The input for sequencing was CD8+ T cells sorted from blood (inferred from file names), taken from a patient given nivolumab and ipilimumab in sequence. The gene calls are TRBV5-1 and TRBJ2-7; 10 nucleotides align to TRBD2. The TCR originated in a human donor with melanoma. Written as DNA, the CDR3 is TGCGCCAGCAGCTTCGCTAGCGGGAGCTCAAGGGAGCAGTACTTC. This codes for CASSFASGSSREQYF.